This entry is about one T cell receptor (beta chain). Its specificity is not known. Researchers took RNA transcripts and amplified the TCR beta CDR3 regions from them. RT-PCR in the first round (using the HTBI primer set) targeted the TCR CDR3. TCRdb fed the multiplex PCR reads into MiXCR, producing one record per CDR3 protein. Of 35,000 to 45,000 distinct CDR3 sequences in the sample, approximately 52% were seen once. Patients with ophthalmopathy all had a Clinical Activity Score of at least 3, a NOSPECS grade of at least 4 and duration under 3 months. Patients with uncontrolled infections, other autoimmune diseases, pregnancy or lactation were excluded. PBMCs were sourced from about 10 ml fresh peripheral blood. The sample belongs to a study of T cells in Graves' hyperthyroidism and ophthalmopathy. Whole-study results and caveats: A model of 13 V-J pairs discriminated ophthalmopathy from stable hyperthyroidism.

CDR1 is SGHTA and CDR2 is FQGTGA in the germline V gene. This CDR3 is built from 13 residues. Trimming shortened V by 4 bases and J by 2 bases, and 8 bases separated the two germline ends. The sequence was obtained from a man in his forties with Graves' ophthalmopathy. The chain is built from TRBV7-3 and TRBJ1-1, with D possibly being TRBD1 (5 bases). Sequenced material: blood. This CDR3 is CASSSGTNTEAFF. The CDR3 bases are TGTGCCAGCAGCTCCGGGACCAACACTGAAGCTTTCTTT. The entire variable domain, with the rest obtained from reference TRBV7-3 and TRBJ1-1, is as follows: GAGVSQTPSNKVTEKGKYVELRCDPISGHTALYWYRQSLGQGPEFLIYFQGTGAADDSGLPNDRFFAVRPEGSVSTLKIQRTERGDSAVYLCASSSGTNTEAFFGQGTRLTVV.